One T cell receptor beta chain is described in this entry. The data stem from a study of OX40 agonist ivuxolimab in advanced cancers. CDR1 is SGDLS, CDR2 YYNGEE, per germline. CDR3 length: 13 amino acids. V was pared by 5 bases and J by 2 bases, with 5 bases between. The table came from immunoSEQ multiplex PCR; TCRdb's copy has only in-frame clones and leaves some out. The sample holds 98,000 or so clones, roughly 90% seen once. This sample comprised CD4+ or CD8+ T cells sorted from blood, obtained in a trial of the OX40 agonist ivuxolimab. The chain carries TRBV9 and TRBJ2-6; D ambiguous. This clonotype originated in an adult with an advanced solid tumor such as melanoma, head and neck, liver or kidney cancer. The CDR3 DNA is TGTGCCAGCAGTTTGGCTGGGGCCAACGTCCTGACTTTC. Translating it yields CASSLAGANVLTF.